A single sample is the source of the 21 T cell receptor beta chains below, sequenced in a study of blood T cell repertoires in COVID-19. Data came from immunoSEQ multiplex PCR; TCRdb stores just in-frame clones and leaves some out. Among hundreds of thousands of clones listed, about 85% were seen once. The sequenced sample was PBMCs or T cells enriched from blood (not recorded which). Every receptor here comes from a woman aged 18-30 years with acute COVID-19.

This clone has just a few counts. Here the CDR3 reads CASRYGGTSGPYEQYF. CDR3 DNA: TGTGCCAGCAGATATGGCGGGACTAGCGGACCCTACGAGCAGTACTTC. V gene TRBV27 combines with J gene TRBJ2-7; 11 nucleotides align to TRBD2. The CDR3 contains 16 residues. V lost 6 bases and J lost 2; bases outside the gene matches: 9. Germline lookup yields CDR1 MNHEY and CDR2 SMNVEV (reference sequence).

This clone has a single count. This chain joins TRBV7-2 and TRBJ2-1, with D perhaps matching TRBD2 (6 bases). V dropped 2 bases and J dropped 9 bases, with 26 bases sitting between them. The CDR3 length is 18 residues. Germline V gene data show CDR1 as SGHTA and CDR2 as FQGNSA. CDR3 residues: CASSLKFFGSRESFEQFF. The CDR3 bases are TGTGCCAGCAGCTTAAAGTTTTTCGGAAGCCGGGAGAGCTTTGAGCAGTTCTTC.

The V call is TRBV5-5, the J call TRBJ2-1; 12 positions agree with TRBD1. Unmatched junction bases numbered 7, after V lost 4 bases and J lost 8 bases. Germline values: CDR1 SGHKS, CDR2 YYEKEE (reference sequence). The CDR3 contains 15 residues. The CDR3 reads CASSRSGQGAYEQFF. DNA of the CDR3: TGTGCCAGCAGCCGATCGGGACAGGGGGCCTATGAGCAGTTCTTC.

The chain carries TRBV9 and TRBJ1-5; D is unresolved. V was cut by 4 bases and J by 0 bases, with 11 bases left in between. This CDR3 spans 15 amino acids. The V gene's germline CDR1 is SGDLS and CDR2 YYNGEE. The DNA of the CDR3 is TGTGCCAGCAGCCGACACCCCAATAGCAATCAGCCCCAGCATTTT. This encodes CASSRHPNSNQPQHF.

This rearrangement joins TRBV5-1 to TRBJ1-3; maybe TRBD1 (6 bases). The CDR3 is 17 amino acids. V lost 3 bases and J lost 2, with 18 bases in between. Per the germline V gene, CDR1 is SGHRS and CDR2 is YFSETQ. Here the CDR3 reads CASSSKSTTGTGNTIYF. CDR3 DNA: TGCGCCAGCAGCTCCAAAAGTACGACAGGAACTGGAAACACCATATATTTT.

The rearrangement links TRBV10-2 to TRBJ2-7; 12 bases match TRBD2. V was clipped by 9 bases and J by 2 bases; unmatched bases: 5. This CDR3 contains 14 residues. Germline V gives CDR1 WSHSY, CDR2 SAAADI. DNA for the CDR3: TGCGCCAGTAAAGGGACTAGCGGGCCCTACGAGCAGTACTTC. The encoded protein is CASKGTSGPYEQYF.

This rearrangement joins TRBV18 to TRBJ1-3; maybe TRBD1 (5 bases). This CDR3 is 15 amino acids long. V shed 4 bases and J shed 4 bases, with 14 bases lying between them. CDR1 is KGHSH and CDR2 is LQKENI in the germline V gene. DNA of the CDR3: TGTGCCAGCTCACTCCAAGACAGTCTGGGAAACACCATATATTTT. Translated: CASSLQDSLGNTIYF.

The DNA of the CDR3 is TGTGCCACCAAGACAGTCTATGGAAACACCATATATTTT. This sequence encodes CATKTVYGNTIYF. The chain links TRBV24-1 to TRBJ1-3; D perhaps matches TRBD1 (5 bases). The length of the CDR3 is 13 residues. The V end lost 8 bases, the J end lost 3 bases, and 10 bases lay between the germline ends. Germline V gene lookup returns CDR1 KGHDR and CDR2 SFDVKD.

This clone was seen just once. The V gene is TRBV2, the J gene TRBJ1-5, with a tentative D call TRBD1 (5 bases). Germline CDR1 SNHLY, CDR2 FYNNEI. This CDR3 is built from 14 residues. Between the trimmed V and J ends, which lost 8 bases and 3 bases, there was a span of 14 bases. CDR3 residues: CASQDTRNNQPQHF. The CDR3 DNA reads as TGTGCCAGCCAGGACACCCGTAACAATCAGCCCCAGCATTTT.

This clone occurred a few times. At the DNA level, this CDR3 is encoded by other sequences in the same sample as well. This chain connects TRBV9 to TRBJ1-3, with D unclear. Per the germline V gene, CDR1 is SGDLS and CDR2 is YYNGEE. Trimming left V 0 bases short and J 2 bases short, with 6 bases between. This CDR3 contains 14 residues. In nucleotides, the CDR3 is TGTGCCAGCAGCGTAGCTGGCACTGGAAACACCATATATTTT. This gives the protein CASSVAGTGNTIYF.

The chain carries TRBV19 and TRBJ1-2; 8 bases align to TRBD1. Germline V CDR1 and CDR2: LNHDA, SQIVND (reference sequence). V was pared by 10 bases and J by 3 bases, with 7 bases of the junction left unmatched. The CDR3 contains 13 residues. The chain's CDR3 is CATAVTGDYGYTF. The DNA of the CDR3 is TGTGCCACCGCCGTGACAGGGGACTATGGCTACACCTTC.

The rearrangement links TRBV3-1 (or the pseudogene TRBV3-2) to TRBJ2-7, with 10 nucleotides matching TRBD1. Germline lookup yields CDR1 LGHDT and CDR2 YNNKEL (reference sequence). The CDR3 loop spans 16 amino acids. The trim removed 1 base at V and 2 bases at J, leaving 5 bases unmatched. This CDR3 reads CASSQVLTGGAYEQYF. CDR3 coding DNA: TGTGCCAGCAGCCAAGTGTTGACAGGGGGCGCCTACGAGCAGTACTTC.

The V call is TRBV9, the J call TRBJ2-1; tentatively, D is TRBD2 (5 bases). V was cut by 6 bases and J by 7 bases, with 14 bases left in between. Germline CDR1 and CDR2: SGDLS and YYNGEE. The length of the CDR3 is 13 residues. This chain's CDR3 is CASTVRGENEQFF. CDR3 nucleotides: TGTGCCAGCACCGTGCGTGGGGAGAATGAGCAGTTCTTC. The full variable domain, with the rest looked up from reference TRBV9 and TRBJ2-1, is DSGVTQTPKHLITATGQRVTLRCSPRSGDLSVYWYQQSLDQGLQFLIQYYNGEERAKGNILERFSAQQFPDLHSELNLSSLELGDSALYFCASTVRGENEQFFGPGTRLTVL.

This rearrangement joins TRBV21-1 to TRBJ2-2; no DNA check was done on the table's D call, TRBD2. TRBV21-1 is termed a pseudogene. The length of the CDR3 is 17 residues. In DNA, the CDR3 is TGTGCCAGCAGCAAGCTTAAACTAGCAGTGGTCACCGGGGAGCTGTTTTTT. It specifies CASSKLKLAVVTGELFF.

The V call is TRBV6-5, the J call TRBJ2-7, with TRBD2 as a possible D gene (6 bases). The CDR3 runs 14 residues. The germline CDR1 and CDR2 sequences are MNHEY and SVGAGI. Trimming shortened V by 4 bases and J by 1 base, and 11 bases separated the two germline ends. In DNA, the CDR3 is TGTGCCAGCAGTTCGGGACTGAATTCCTACGAGCAGTACTTC. Its translation is CASSSGLNSYEQYF.

This chain uses TRBV19 with TRBJ2-6, with TRBD1 matching over 8 bases. The CDR3 is made up of 17 amino acids. After removal of 3 bases from V and 0 bases from J, the junction contained 4 bases not matched to a gene. CDR1 and CDR2 (germline): LNHDA, SQIVND (reference sequence). DNA for the CDR3: TGTGCCAGTAGTATTGGGACAGGAACCTCTGGGGCCAACGTCCTGACTTTC. Amino acid sequence: CASSIGTGTSGANVLTF.

V and J are TRBV5-6 and TRBJ2-5; 7 nucleotides line up with TRBD1. Per germline, CDR1 SGHDT and CDR2 YYEEEE. V dropped 0 bases and J dropped 3; count of bases not matched to a gene: 8. The CDR3 covers 16 residues. CDR3 region: CASSLAVGGDKETQYF. The CDR3 nucleotides read TGTGCCAGCAGCTTGGCCGTAGGGGGCGATAAAGAGACCCAGTACTTC.

The chain uses TRBV29-1 and TRBJ2-7; TRBD1 matches 7 bases. The CDR3 runs 12 residues. CDR1 and CDR2 (germline): SQVTM, ANQGSEA. The V gene end was trimmed by 3 bases and the J gene end by 2 bases; junction bases not matched to a gene: 1. CDR3 in amino acids: CSVEGTAYEQYF. CDR3 nucleotide sequence: TGCAGCGTTGAGGGGACAGCCTACGAGCAGTACTTC.

The rearrangement links TRBV6-5 to TRBJ2-7; D is ambiguous. Germline V gene data show CDR1 as MNHEY and CDR2 as SVGAGI. This CDR3 has 13 amino acids. Trimming took off 10 bases at V and 6 bases at J, with 19 bases between the two ends. CDR3 sequence (DNA): TGTGCCATCGTTAATCCGCGCCCCCTCGAGCAGTACTTC. Encoded protein: CAIVNPRPLEQYF.

The chain is built from TRBV12-3 or TRBV12-4 and TRBJ1-2, with TRBD1 as a possible D gene (6 bases). The CDR3 totals 12 residues. V was cut by 7 bases and J by 4 bases, with 10 bases left in between. In nucleotides, the CDR3 is TGTGCCAGCAATCGGGGGGCCTATGGCTACACCTTC. It specifies CASNRGAYGYTF.

This chain joins TRBV20-1 and TRBJ2-7; D call uncertain. The germline gives CDR1 DFQATT, CDR2 SNEGSKA (reference sequence). Trimming shortened V by 6 bases and J by 3 bases, and 9 bases separated the two germline ends. This CDR3 has 11 amino acids. In nucleotides, the CDR3 is TGCAGTGCCCTTGTTCGCTACGAGCAGTACTTC. Amino acid sequence: CSALVRYEQYF.